The subject of this entry is one TCR beta chain. Antigen: not known. Amplified TCR beta CDR3 regions derived from RNA transcripts. Initially, a first-round RT-PCR of the TCR CDR3 employed the HTBI primer set. One entry per CDR3 protein results from TCRdb running MiXCR on the multiplex PCR reads. The sample yields approximately 690,000 distinct CDR3 sequences, 20% to 25% seen once. Ophthalmopathy patients had Clinical Activity Score at least 3, NOSPECS grade at least 4, duration under 3 months. Pregnant or lactating patients were excluded, as were those with uncontrolled infection or other autoimmune disease. Diagnostic decisions used clinical symptoms, serum thyroxine and TRAb, thyroid ultrasound and orbital computed tomography. Trimming cost V 8 bases and J 7 bases, with 14 bases left between them. This CDR3 is 12 amino acids long. This sample was taken from a study of T cells in Graves' hyperthyroidism and ophthalmopathy.

Study findings and constraints: Ophthalmopathy stood apart from stable hyperthyroidism in a 13 V-J model.

The TCR was taken from a young man with Graves' ophthalmopathy. The gene calls are TRBV12-3 or TRBV12-4 and TRBJ1-2; a possible D gene is TRBD1 (5 bases). What was sequenced was blood. The CDR3 loop reads CASSLGVFGYTF. DNA for the CDR3: TGTGCCAGCTCATTAGGGGTTTTTGGCTACACCTTC.